These 23 T cell receptor beta chains came from one sample sequenced in a study of control samples from healthy donors and cancer patients. Profiling relied on immunoSEQ multiplex PCR, and the TCRdb table lists in-frame clones only, not all of them. The sample includes some 120,000 clones, about 91% of them seen just once. The material sequenced was blood. These receptors all stem from a man between 18 and 35 years old in good health.

V gene TRBV27 combines with J gene TRBJ1-4; D is possibly TRBD1 (5 bases). Germline-derived CDR1 and CDR2 are MNHEY and SMNVEV (reference sequence). This CDR3 comprises 13 residues. V lost 6 bases and J lost 8, with 13 bases in between. This chain's CDR3 is CASSSGTREKLFF. The CDR3 DNA reads as TGTGCCAGCAGCTCCGGGACGAGGGAAAAACTGTTTTTT.

The chain carries TRBV27 and TRBJ1-5; possibly TRBD1 for D (5 bases). This CDR3 has 17 residues. The V gene lost 8 bases and the J gene lost 0 bases, with 20 bases spanning the gap. Germline CDR1 MNHEY, CDR2 SMNVEV (reference sequence). CDR3 sequence (DNA): TGTGCCAGCCAAAAATCCACAGGTGTTTCTAGCAATCAGCCCCAGCATTTT. It is translated as CASQKSTGVSSNQPQHF.

V and J are TRBV30 and TRBJ1-5; the D gene is possibly TRBD1 (6 bases). Trimming removed 0 bases at V and 0 bases at J, with 12 bases between. Germline values: CDR1 GTSNPN, CDR2 SVGIG (reference sequence). This CDR3 region has 16 residues. The CDR3 loop reads CAWSVGGADSNQPQHF. The CDR3 DNA is TGTGCCTGGAGTGTAGGGGGGGCAGATAGCAATCAGCCCCAGCATTTT.

For the CDR3, the DNA is TGTGCCAGTAGCCCGTGGCGGGGGGGCCGATCAGATACGCAGTATTTT. Its translation: CASSPWRGGRSDTQYF. The rearrangement uses TRBV19 and TRBJ2-3; 9 nucleotides line up with TRBD2. The CDR3 has 16 residues. Germline values: CDR1 LNHDA, CDR2 SQIVND (reference sequence). The V segment lost 6 bases and the J segment 4 bases; nucleotides outside the gene matches: 11.

The J gene is TRBJ2-3, the V gene TRBV19; TRBD1 matches at 10 bases. CDR1 is LNHDA and CDR2 is SQIVND in the germline V gene (reference sequence). Trimming at V came to 8 bases and at J to 3 bases, leaving 5 bases not matched to a gene. CDR3 length: 14 amino acids. The CDR3 DNA reads as TGTGCCAGTTGGGACAGGGGACCAACAGATACGCAGTATTTT. Translated, it gives CASWDRGPTDTQYF.

The chain combines TRBV5-1 with TRBJ2-1, with 9 bases lining up with TRBD2. The CDR3 runs to 16 residues. With 2 bases clipped from V and 0 bases from J, the junction kept 3 bases outside the gene matches. Looked up from germline, CDR1 is SGHRS and CDR2 is YFSETQ. The CDR3 DNA reads as TGCGCCAGCAGCTTCGGTAGCGGGGGCTCCTACAATGAGCAGTTCTTC. Translating gives CASSFGSGGSYNEQFF. Looking up the rest from reference TRBV5-1 and TRBJ2-1 gives the full variable domain: KAGVTQTPRYLIKTRGQQVTLSCSPISGHRSVSWYQQTPGQGLQFLFEYFSETQRNKGNFPGRFSGRQFSNSRSEMNVSTLELGDSALYLCASSFGSGGSYNEQFFGPGTRLTVL.

The V call is TRBV19, the J call TRBJ2-4, with no clear D. Germline values: CDR1 LNHDA, CDR2 SQIVND (reference sequence). This CDR3 is 13 amino acids long. V was cut by 5 bases and J by 4 bases, with 9 bases left in between. The CDR3 reads CASSWADKNIQYF. For the CDR3, the DNA is TGTGCCAGTAGTTGGGCAGATAAAAACATTCAGTACTTC.

The table lists this clone with a count of one. The V and J genes are TRBV15 and TRBJ2-6, with D perhaps TRBD1 (6 bases). CDR1 and CDR2 (germline): LNHNV, YYDKDF (reference sequence). The V and J ends lost 0 bases and 0 bases respectively, with 15 bases between them. The CDR3 consists of 19 residues. CDR3 sequence reads: CATSRDRGTSSSGANVLTF. Here the CDR3 DNA reads TGTGCCACCAGCAGAGATAGGGGGACATCTAGCTCTGGGGCCAACGTCCTGACTTTC.

V gene TRBV5-1 combines with J gene TRBJ1-4; D unclear. Germline CDR1 is SGHRS and CDR2 is YFSETQ. This CDR3 comprises 14 residues. The germline V and J ends were trimmed by 2 bases and 4 bases, with 9 bases remaining between them. CDR3 sequence (DNA): TGCGCCAGCAGCTTTCGGATGGGTAATGAAAAACTGTTTTTT. It codes for CASSFRMGNEKLFF. Combining the CDR3 with reference TRBV5-1 and TRBJ1-4 gives the whole variable domain KAGVTQTPRYLIKTRGQQVTLSCSPISGHRSVSWYQQTPGQGLQFLFEYFSETQRNKGNFPGRFSGRQFSNSRSEMNVSTLELGDSALYLCASSFRMGNEKLFFGSGTQLSVL.

This sequence joins TRBV25-1 and TRBJ1-2, with a tentative D call TRBD1 (6 bases). The CDR3 covers 14 residues. Germline V gene lookup returns CDR1 MGHDK and CDR2 SYGVNS. V lost 0 bases to trimming and J lost 7 bases, with 12 bases between them. In DNA form, the CDR3 reads TGTGCCAGCAGTGAATATGTACAGGGTAGTGGCTACACCTTC. Its translation: CASSEYVQGSGYTF.

V usage is TRBV4-1 and J usage is TRBJ2-7, with 7 bases identical to TRBD2. Looked up from germline, CDR1 is MGHRA and CDR2 is YSYEKL. The CDR3 length is 17 residues. V was clipped by 4 bases and J by 0 bases; unmatched bases: 12. The CDR3 is CASSPLFLAGVSYEQYF. The CDR3 coding sequence is TGCGCCAGCAGCCCCCTCTTTTTGGCGGGGGTCTCCTACGAGCAGTACTTC.

The gene calls are TRBV5-6 and TRBJ1-4; 7 nucleotides line up with TRBD1. Germline trimming cut 4 bases from V and 2 bases from J; bases unmatched to any gene: 5. Germline assignment: CDR1 SGHDT and CDR2 YYEEEE. This CDR3 has 15 amino acids. CDR3 region: CASSRQGSTNEKLFF. DNA for the CDR3: TGTGCCAGCAGCCGACAGGGTAGCACTAATGAAAAACTGTTTTTT.

The rearrangement uses TRBV6-2 or TRBV6-3 and TRBJ2-3, with 8 bases identical to TRBD2. CDR1 is MNHEY and CDR2 is SVGEGT in the germline V gene. J gave up 4 bases and V 6 bases, and 12 bases lay outside the gene matches. The CDR3 has 16 residues. The CDR3 coding sequence is TGTGCCAGCAGCTCATGGGTAGGACTAGCCGCAGATACGCAGTATTTT. Translated: CASSSWVGLAADTQYF.

This clone was detected once. DNA of the CDR3: TGTGCCAGCAGCGTAGCGGGAGCAGGGGTCTACGAGCAGTACTTC. Translating gives CASSVAGAGVYEQYF. The chain couples TRBV9 to TRBJ2-7, with D perhaps assigned TRBD1 or TRBD2 (6 bases each). Trimming removed 0 bases at V and 3 bases at J, with 13 bases between. The CDR3 length is 15 residues. Germline CDR1 is SGDLS and CDR2 is YYNGEE.

The chain employs TRBV5-1 and TRBJ2-6; D ambiguous. This CDR3 spans 16 amino acids. The germline V gene has CDR1 SGHRS and CDR2 YFSETQ. Trimming cost V 1 base and J 0 bases, with 8 bases left between them. This CDR3 is CASSLNTYSGANVLTF. The CDR3 DNA sequence: TGCGCCAGCAGCTTGAACACGTACTCTGGGGCCAACGTCCTGACTTTC. Filled out from reference TRBV5-1 and TRBJ2-6, the complete variable domain reads KAGVTQTPRYLIKTRGQQVTLSCSPISGHRSVSWYQQTPGQGLQFLFEYFSETQRNKGNFPGRFSGRQFSNSRSEMNVSTLELGDSALYLCASSLNTYSGANVLTFGAGSRLTVL.

The V and J genes are TRBV11-2 and TRBJ1-6; no clear D. This CDR3 has 13 residues. V lost 7 bases and J lost 9, with 13 bases in between. Germline V gene sequence: CDR1 SGHAT, CDR2 FQNNGV. CDR3 in amino acids: CASNSWTGSPLHF. The CDR3 region has the DNA TGTGCCAGCAACTCGTGGACGGGTTCACCCCTCCACTTT.

This clone came up a few times. The V call is TRBV9, the J call TRBJ2-7, with D unresolved. The V and J ends lost 3 bases and 9 bases respectively, with 16 bases between them. Germline V CDR1 and CDR2: SGDLS, YYNGEE. The CDR3 has 13 amino acids. CDR3 sequence: CASSAILYIGQYF. The CDR3, as DNA: TGTGCCAGCAGCGCCATCTTATACATCGGGCAGTACTTC.

The chain has TRBV11-3 and TRBJ2-1, with 7 nucleotides matching TRBD1. V lost 4 bases to trimming and J lost 1 base; unmatched junction nucleotides: 4. The CDR3 runs to 15 residues. CDR1 is SGHNT and CDR2 is YENEEA in the germline V gene. The chain's CDR3 is CASSYYRGSYNEQFF. CDR3 nucleotide sequence: TGTGCCAGCAGCTACTACAGGGGTTCCTACAATGAGCAGTTCTTC.

The genes are TRBV9 and TRBJ1-6, with 10 bases aligning to TRBD1. The length of the CDR3 is 20 residues. J lost 10 bases, V lost 3 bases, and 22 bases had no gene match. In germline, CDR1 is SGDLS, CDR2 YYNGEE. The CDR3 DNA reads TGTGCCAGCAGCGAAACAATCGGACCACGGGGACAGGGGAGGTGGTCACCCCTCCACTTT. It codes for CASSETIGPRGQGRWSPLHF.

The J gene is TRBJ1-2, the V gene TRBV18; D unresolved. Trimming removed 0 bases from V and 4 bases from J, with 9 bases in between. The germline CDR1 and CDR2 sequences are KGHSH and LQKENI. The CDR3 consists of 14 residues. Here the CDR3 DNA reads TGTGCCAGCTCACCACCGGCAGAAAGCTATGGCTACACCTTC. Translation: CASSPPAESYGYTF.

The rearrangement links TRBV12-5 to TRBJ2-1; the D gene is possibly TRBD1 (5 bases). The V end lost 6 bases, the J end lost 7 bases, and 10 bases lay between the germline ends. The CDR3 covers 12 residues. In germline, CDR1 is LGHNT, CDR2 FRNRAP. The CDR3 protein is CASGPRQNEQFF. The CDR3 DNA sequence: TGTGCTAGTGGCCCCCGACAGAATGAGCAGTTCTTC.

This chain connects TRBV3-1 (or the pseudogene TRBV3-2) to TRBJ1-4; no definite D call. The germline V gene has CDR1 LGHDT and CDR2 YNNKEL (reference sequence). The CDR3 runs to 13 residues. The V and J ends lost 4 bases and 5 bases respectively, with 8 bases between them. The CDR3 loop is CASSPQANEKLFF. The CDR3 bases are TGTGCCAGCAGCCCCCAGGCGAATGAAAAACTGTTTTTT.

V usage is TRBV11-2 and J usage is TRBJ1-2; TRBD1 is a possible D gene (6 bases). Trimming shortened V by 0 bases and J by 5 bases, and 16 bases separated the two germline ends. The CDR3 contains 16 residues. Looked up from germline, CDR1 is SGHAT and CDR2 is FQNNGV. The CDR3 nucleotides read TGTGCCAGCAGCTTAGATCACAGGGTGGCAGATTATGGCTACACCTTC. It specifies CASSLDHRVADYGYTF.